Listed below are T cell receptor beta chains from one sample, sequenced in a study of T cells after yellow fever vaccination. TCRdb re-called the 5' RACE reads with MiXCR, one entry per CDR3 protein. The sample yields 300,000 or so distinct CDR3 sequences, 8.5% to 10% seen once. Here the sequenced sample was CD4+ T cells sorted from PBMCs, taken 5 days after the yellow fever booster vaccination. These receptors originate from a man aged 18 to 35 who received the YFV17D yellow fever vaccine. Each CDR3 is given with its conserved first and last residue. Fields, in order: J gene, V gene, clone size, D gene, CDR3 protein, CDR3 DNA. D genes are given only for firm matches. Clone size, where shown, is once, few, many, or a class for clones that have expanded.

>TRBJ1-1|TRBV7-9|NA|NA
CASSTGADTEAFF
TGTGCCAGCAGCACGGGTGCGGACACTGAAGCTTTCTTT
>TRBJ1-1|TRBV7-3|few|NA
CASSLNPHGLNTEAFF
TGTGCCAGCAGCTTAAACCCCCATGGACTGAACACTGAAGCTTTCTTT
>TRBJ1-2|TRBV6-5|NA|NA
CAIVGTTGGYTF
TGTGCCATTGTGGGGACAACGGGCGGCTACACCTTC
>TRBJ2-5|TRBV7-2|many|TRBD2
CASSLAVAGAQETQYF
TGTGCCAGCAGCTTAGCAGTAGCGGGGGCCCAAGAGACCCAGTACTTC
>TRBJ1-3|TRBV5-1|NA|TRBD1
CASSLTGIGNTIYF
TGCGCCAGCAGCCTGACAGGGATCGGAAACACCATATATTTT
>TRBJ1-6|TRBV7-9|many|NA
CASSSEVPPLHF
TGTGCCAGCAGCTCGGAGGTCCCACCCCTCCACTTT
>TRBJ1-5|TRBV2|NA|NA
CASTASGAGQPQHF
TGTGCCAGTACAGCATCGGGTGCGGGTCAGCCCCAGCATTTT
>TRBJ1-2|TRBV7-9|NA|NA
CASSLVRGYGYTF
TGTGCCAGCAGCTTAGTCAGGGGTTATGGCTACACCTTC
>TRBJ2-5|TRBV20-1|many|TRBD2
CSAKLAGGRETQYF
TGCAGTGCTAAGCTAGCGGGGGGAAGAGAGACCCAGTACTTC
>TRBJ2-1|TRBV7-9|NA|NA
CASSFYDRYNEQFF
TGTGCCAGCAGCTTCTACGACAGATACAATGAGCAGTTCTTC
>TRBJ2-3|TRBV4-3|few|NA
CASSPGEISTQYF
TGCGCCAGCAGCCCGGGGGAAATTAGTACGCAGTATTTT
>TRBJ2-3|TRBV28|once|TRBD2
CASSHGGEGTDTQYF
TGTGCCAGCAGTCACGGGGGGGAGGGGACAGATACGCAGTATTTT
>TRBJ2-1|TRBV12-3/TRBV12-4|few|TRBD2
CASSLASGGLSNEQFF
TGTGCCAGCAGTTTAGCTAGCGGGGGCCTTAGCAATGAGCAGTTCTTC
>TRBJ2-2|TRBV5-4|few|NA
CASSLGALANTGELFF
TGTGCCAGCAGCTTGGGGGCTCTAGCTAACACCGGGGAGCTGTTTTTT
>TRBJ1-2|TRBV5-1|few|NA
CASSLLYRDGYTF
TGCGCCAGCAGCTTACTATACAGGGATGGCTACACCTTC
>TRBJ2-7|TRBV5-6|NA|TRBD2
CASSLFREVSYEQYF
TGTGCCAGCAGCTTGTTCCGGGAGGTCTCCTACGAGCAGTACTTC
>TRBJ2-7|TRBV20-1|few|TRBD1
CSASPGGRYEQYF
TGCAGTGCCAGTCCAGGGGGCCGGTACGAGCAGTACTTC
>TRBJ2-3|TRBV7-2|many|TRBD2
CASTTYLAGGLTQYF
TGTGCCAGCACCACTTACCTAGCGGGGGGGTTAACGCAGTATTTT
>TRBJ1-3|TRBV15|NA|NA
CATSRDVEARSGNTIYF
TGTGCCACCAGCAGAGATGTAGAGGCCCGCTCTGGAAACACCATATATTTT
>TRBJ1-5|TRBV18|few|NA
CASSPPGTTFQPQHF
TGTGCCAGCTCACCACCCGGGACAACGTTTCAGCCCCAGCATTTT
>TRBJ2-5|TRBV9|many|NA
CASSVGGVRETQYF
TGTGCCAGCAGCGTAGGGGGGGTGCGGGAGACCCAGTACTTC
>TRBJ2-1|TRBV19|many|TRBD2
CASSSPGLAAGDEQFF
TGTGCCAGTAGTAGCCCGGGACTAGCTGCAGGGGATGAGCAGTTCTTC
>TRBJ2-7|TRBV5-6|few|TRBD1
CASSGTGGEQYF
TGTGCCAGCAGCGGGACAGGGGGCGAGCAGTACTTC
>TRBJ2-4|TRBV29-1|few|NA
CSVVLGYDIQYF
TGCAGCGTTGTGTTGGGGTATGACATTCAGTACTTC
>TRBJ2-7|TRBV6-1|NA|TRBD2
CATLLAGGRSYEQYF
TGTGCCACCCTACTAGCGGGGGGTCGCTCCTACGAGCAGTACTTC
>TRBJ2-5|TRBV9|NA|NA
CASSVEMGVETQYF
TGTGCCAGCAGCGTAGAGATGGGGGTAGAGACCCAGTACTTC
>TRBJ2-1|TRBV5-1|few|TRBD2
CASSLVSSGASSYNEQFF
TGCGCCAGCAGCTTGGTTTCTAGCGGGGCTTCCTCCTACAATGAGCAGTTCTTC
>TRBJ2-5|TRBV5-1|NA|TRBD2
CASSLGLAGGQQETQYF
TGCGCCAGCAGCTTGGGACTAGCGGGGGGCCAACAAGAGACCCAGTACTTC
>TRBJ2-3|TRBV12-3/TRBV12-4|NA|NA
CASSLGELSTDTQYF
TGTGCCAGCAGTTTGGGGGAACTTAGCACAGATACGCAGTATTTT
>TRBJ1-1|TRBV10-3|NA|TRBD1
CAISLGQGGTEAFF
TGTGCCATCAGTCTGGGACAGGGCGGTACTGAAGCTTTCTTT
>TRBJ2-1|TRBV5-6|few|NA
CASSLVNRRDEQFF
TGTGCCAGCAGCTTGGTCAATCGAAGGGATGAGCAGTTCTTC
>TRBJ2-1|TRBV29-1|few|NA
CSVEGEGGAYNEQFF
TGCAGCGTTGAGGGTGAAGGTGGAGCGTACAATGAGCAGTTCTTC
>TRBJ2-2|TRBV18|NA|NA
CASSNGRSTGELFF
TGTGCCAGCTCAAACGGACGGAGCACCGGGGAGCTGTTTTTT
>TRBJ2-3|TRBV7-2|many|TRBD1
CASSPARGPTDTQYF
TGTGCCAGCAGTCCTGCTAGGGGGCCCACAGATACGCAGTATTTT
>TRBJ2-2|TRBV7-3|few|NA
CASSFTGTTNTGELFF
TGTGCCAGCAGCTTTACCGGGACAACGAACACCGGGGAGCTGTTTTTT
>TRBJ2-1|TRBV12-3/TRBV12-4|many|NA
CASSPENLANEQFF
TGTGCCAGCAGTCCAGAAAACCTAGCAAATGAGCAGTTCTTC
>TRBJ2-1|TRBV7-3|NA|TRBD2
CASSLVLAGVYEQFF
TGTGCCAGCAGCTTAGTTTTAGCGGGGGTTTATGAGCAGTTCTTC
>TRBJ2-1|TRBV20-1|NA|NA
CSARDLGLGGTNEQFF
TGCAGTGCTAGAGATCTAGGGCTCGGCGGTACCAATGAGCAGTTCTTC
>TRBJ2-3|TRBV20-1|few|TRBD1
CSAQTGGKTDTQYF
TGCAGTGCTCAAACAGGGGGCAAAACAGATACGCAGTATTTT
>TRBJ2-7|TRBV4-2|many|NA
CASSQEGGSYEQYF
TGTGCCAGCAGCCAGGAAGGGGGCTCCTACGAGCAGTACTTC
>TRBJ1-2|TRBV20-1|few|NA
CSASFRGGYTF
TGCAGTGCTTCTTTCCGGGGTGGCTACACCTTC
>TRBJ1-2|TRBV7-3|few|TRBD1
CASSFSGTGANGYTF
TGTGCCAGCAGCTTCAGCGGGACAGGGGCCAATGGCTACACCTTC
>TRBJ2-5|TRBV4-2|NA|NA
CASSQRQGGETKYF
TGTGCCAGCAGCCAAAGACAGGGAGGGGAGACCAAGTACTTC
>TRBJ2-3|TRBV11-2|NA|NA
CASSRGRAHGTDTQYF
TGTGCCAGCAGCCGAGGCAGGGCCCATGGGACAGATACGCAGTATTTT
>TRBJ2-7|TRBV7-2|many|TRBD2
CASSSHLAGGIEQYF
TGTGCCAGCAGCTCCCATCTAGCGGGGGGGATCGAGCAGTACTTC
>TRBJ1-4|TRBV3-1|few|NA
CASSHRDNEKLFF
TGTGCCAGCAGCCACCGGGATAATGAAAAACTGTTTTTT
>TRBJ1-1|TRBV5-1|NA|NA
CASTLAGTSTEAFF
TGCGCCAGCACCCTCGCCGGGACGAGCACTGAAGCTTTCTTT